This entry features one T cell receptor (beta chain) sequence. Antigen specificity is unknown. Reverse transcription used about 0.45 to 1 ug RNA and random hexamers. One entry per CDR3 protein results from TCRdb running MiXCR on the immunoSEQ multiplex PCR reads. The table has under 550,000 distinct CDR3 sequences, more than 80% seen once. CDR3 length: 14 residues. V was trimmed by 0 bases and J by 6 bases, leaving 10 bases between them. From germline, CDR1 is SGHNT and CDR2 YYREEE (reference sequence). The sample originates from a study of CD8 T cells in Susac syndrome. Study-level points and caveats: The study's TCR sequencing and HLA analysis covered a relatively small number of individuals, and the study acknowledged this.

Specimen: CD8+ T cells from PBMCs. The receptor was isolated from a human donor with multiple sclerosis. The chain joins TRBV5-4 to TRBJ2-1; unclear D gene. CDR3 loop: CASSLASPGNEQFF. The CDR3 region has the DNA TGTGCCAGCAGCTTGGCCAGTCCTGGCAATGAGCAGTTCTTC.